The 9 T cell receptor beta chains presented below share a single source sample, sequenced in a study of breast tumors, draining lymph nodes, adjacent tissues. Using its own MiXCR run on the multiplex PCR reads, TCRdb lists one record per CDR3 protein. The data contain 50,000 to 75,000 distinct CDR3 sequences, approximately 54% of them seen just once; the ten biggest clones take up approximately 18%. Sequenced input: breast tumor tissue. The receptors shown here come from a female donor with breast cancer. Some clones in this sample may be carry-over from other donors' samples.

The chain carries TRBV20-1 and TRBJ2-3, with D uncertain. The length of the CDR3 is 11 residues. Germline CDR1 DFQATT, CDR2 SNEGSKA (reference sequence). V lost 5 bases and J lost 2, with 5 bases in between. CDR3 loop: CSAFPTDTQYF. The CDR3 DNA sequence: TGCAGTGCTTTCCCCACAGATACGCAGTATTTT.

This clonotype was detected ten times or more. V and J are TRBV5-1 and TRBJ2-3, with a weak D call TRBD2 (5 bases). The CDR3 totals 13 residues. The germline V gene has CDR1 SGHRS and CDR2 YFSETQ. The V end was cut by 6 bases, the J end by 2 bases, with 10 bases between. CDR3 sequence reads: CASTTGYTDTQYF. DNA for the CDR3: TGCGCCAGCACTACGGGGTACACAGATACGCAGTATTTT.

This chain uses TRBV15 with TRBJ2-1; the match to TRBD2 covers 8 bases. Germline CDR1 is LNHNV and CDR2 is YYDKDF (reference sequence). The V gene end was trimmed by 3 bases and the J gene end by 0 bases; junction bases not matched to a gene: 1. CDR3 length: 15 amino acids. The CDR3 region has the DNA TGTGCCACCAGCAGGAGCGGGAGCTCCTACAATGAGCAGTTCTTC. This gives the protein CATSRSGSSYNEQFF.

V gene TRBV29-1 combines with J gene TRBJ1-6; 12 nucleotides agree with TRBD1. V shed 3 bases, J shed 7 bases, and the junction held 10 bases outside the gene matches. The CDR3 sequence is 17 residues long. The germline CDR1 and CDR2 sequences are SQVTM and ANQGSEA. CDR3 coding DNA: TGCAGCGTTGATAGCGGGTACGGGACAGGGGGCAATTCACCCCTCCACTTT. This encodes CSVDSGYGTGGNSPLHF.

This clonotype was detected only once. This chain joins TRBV4-3 and TRBJ1-5; unclear D gene. This CDR3 has 18 residues. CDR1 is LGHNA and CDR2 is YSLEER in the germline V gene. With 0 bases removed from V and 0 bases from J, the gap between germline ends came to 15 bases. The CDR3 DNA is TGCGCCAGCAGCCAAGATGTATCCGGGGAGCTTAGCAATCAGCCCCAGCATTTT. Translation gives CASSQDVSGELSNQPQHF.

For the CDR3, the DNA is TGTGCCAGCAGTGGGGGGGTGGGGGAGGAGACCCAGTACTTC. Translating gives CASSGGVGEETQYF. The rearrangement links TRBV2 to TRBJ2-5; maybe TRBD2 (6 bases). CDR1 is SNHLY and CDR2 is FYNNEI in the germline V gene. The CDR3 totals 14 residues. V was shortened by 4 bases and J by 5 bases, with 14 bases between the two germline ends.

Notes on this clonotype: Just one base apart from a much larger clone, this may be a read error. The rearrangement links TRBV6-5 to TRBJ2-5; TRBD1 aligns across 7 bases. The germline V gene encodes CDR1 MNHEY and CDR2 SVGAGI. V lost 5 bases to trimming and J lost 1 base; unmatched junction nucleotides: 13. There are 17 residues in the CDR3. The CDR3 reads CASSHQGRGKGQETQYF. The DNA for the CDR3 is TGTGCCAGCAGTCATCAGGGCAGGGGGAAGGGCCAAGAGACCCAGTACTTC.

The chain couples TRBV5-6 to TRBJ2-5; D could derive from TRBD1 or TRBD2 (6 bases each). The CDR3 sequence is 14 residues long. Trimming removed 2 bases at V and 5 bases at J, with 13 bases between. CDR1 is SGHDT, CDR2 YYEEEE, per germline. CDR3 protein: CASSLRGAWETQYF. The CDR3 DNA follows: TGTGCCAGCAGCTTAAGGGGGGCTTGGGAGACCCAGTACTTC.

This clonotype has ten or more counts. J is TRBJ2-1 and V is TRBV6-6, with 8 positions matching TRBD2. This CDR3 is 17 amino acids long. Germline CDR1 and CDR2: MNHNY and SVGAGI (reference sequence). J gave up 1 base and V 4 bases, and 9 bases lay outside the gene matches. CDR3 DNA: TGTGCCAGCAGTTCAGGCCCACTAGCGGAGTCCTACAATGAGCAGTTCTTC. It specifies CASSSGPLAESYNEQFF.